This T cell receptor beta chain stems from a study of vaccination and CD4 T cells after COVID-19. This clonotype was found a few times. Its antigen is not identified. Sequenced with the Oncomine TCR Beta short-read assay was DNA taken from cultured CD4+ T cells. Genomic DNA was taken out of cultured CD4+ T cells by extraction. TCRdb reanalysed the PCR reads using MiXCR and keeps one entry per CDR3 protein. Of 7,000 to 9,500 distinct CDR3 sequences in the sample, 25% to 35% were seen once. CDR3 size: 13 residues. Germline assignment: CDR1 MNHEY and CDR2 SVGEGT. V shed 5 bases, J shed 4 bases, and the junction held 4 bases outside the gene matches. Treatment meaning: roughly nine-day PBMC culture with coronavirus spike peptide pools or control peptides (ViraFEST assay). Investigators obtained the unexposed donor's CD4+ T cells before the COVID-19 pandemic (2011-2018). The authors cultured a few million PBMCs per well with 10 IU/ml IL-2 and 8.5 to 10 ug/ml peptide pools.

Input material: CD4+ T cells from blood, cultured in vitro. This sequence joins TRBV6-2 or TRBV6-3 and TRBJ2-7, with 8 bases identical to TRBD1. The receptor comes from a human donor in good health. The CDR3 DNA is TGTGCCAGCAGTCGGACAGGGACGTACGAGCAGTACTTC. Protein: CASSRTGTYEQYF.